The sequence of this T cell receptor (beta chain) was determined in a study of T cell repertoires in cytomegalovirus infection (dated by TCRdb to between 2018 and 2020). For context, the study as a whole: Because public TCR beta signatures pointed to carriage of CMV infection together with the matching HLA type, the HLA type of each donor mattered for the analysis. General findings and caveats noted by the study authors: In the ex vivo response, HLA-C-restricted CMV-specific TCR beta clonotypes were dominant, and in two of eight donors the single most frequent clonotype came from this HLA-C-restricted group. In both this cohort and an independent cohort of several hundred donors, the cumulative frequency of public TCR beta family members distinguished carriers of CMV infection plus the relevant HLA type.

About this clonotype: Its recognized antigen is unknown. No qualities accompany the bases; no much larger clone lies one base away.

Sequencer: Illumina HiSeq 1500. TCRdb reprocessing: public reads trimmed at Q25 with fastp, clones called with MiXCR, in-frame beta chains kept. Entries that share a CDR3 protein sequence are merged under the most common genes and DNA. The sample table records roughly 150,000 distinct CDR3 sequences; about 15% of these occur just once. The ten largest clones add up to around a sixth of the sample. The sample was CD8+ T cells from PBMCs. This sequence originates from a human donor in good health (CMV status not recorded). Some clones in this sample may be carry-over from other donors' samples.

The CDR3 here reads CASSGGMETQYF. DNA sequence: TGTGCCAGCAGCGGGGGTATGGAGACCCAGTACTTC. The rearranged segments are TRBV11-2 and TRBJ2-5; the D gene is perhaps TRBD1 or TRBD2, each of them matching over 5 bases. Including the terminal cysteine and phenylalanine, the CDR3 comprises 12 residues. Only the CDR3 portion is preserved as DNA: 36 bases, with reading frame beginning at the first base. The junction carries 9 bases between V and J, which are trimmed by 5 bases and 5 bases respectively. Sequences SGHAT (CDR1) and FQNNGV (CDR2) are obtained from the germline V gene.